These T cell receptor beta chains were read from a single sample in a study of T cell repertoires in cytomegalovirus infection. The antigens these receptors bind are not known. MiXCR, run by TCRdb on the reads, gives a single entry per CDR3 protein. The data contain 900,000 to 950,000 distinct CDR3 sequences, roughly 30% of them singletons. The sample consisted of cultured CD8+ T cells from PBMCs, taken from culture after CMV antigen stimulation. These receptors came from a human donor in good health (CMV status not recorded). Some clones in this sample may be carry-over from other donors' samples. The CDR3 runs from the conserved cysteine through the conserved F or W. Each record gives: V gene, CDR3 protein.

v_gene: TRBV4-3
CDR3aa: CASSQRGLNTEAFF

v_gene: TRBV6-2/TRBV6-3
CDR3aa: CASTSRADEQFF

v_gene: TRBV12-3/TRBV12-4
CDR3aa: CASSLGYTGSTEAFF

v_gene: TRBV14
CDR3aa: CASSHGRGDTQYF

v_gene: TRBV27
CDR3aa: CASSAGTGLGWGDYGYTF

v_gene: TRBV6-2/TRBV6-3
CDR3aa: CASSSGTGEWNEQFF

v_gene: TRBV6-4
CDR3aa: CASRELAGGPNEQFF

v_gene: TRBV7-2
CDR3aa: CASSLLAYNTGELFF

v_gene: TRBV12-3/TRBV12-4
CDR3aa: CASTGTGAPYEQYF

v_gene: TRBV5-4
CDR3aa: CASSYPGHTNTGELFF

v_gene: TRBV11-3
CDR3aa: CASSSMTDVRETQYF

v_gene: TRBV19
CDR3aa: CASSTTRDSPAYNEQFF

v_gene: TRBV5-4
CDR3aa: CASGAPDPEAFF

v_gene: TRBV12-3/TRBV12-4
CDR3aa: CASTTLGRDLNEKLFF

v_gene: TRBV6-2/TRBV6-3
CDR3aa: CVSGGTEAFF

v_gene: TRBV7-2
CDR3aa: CASSSFKTPVETQYF

v_gene: TRBV5-5
CDR3aa: CASSLEELEDEQYF

v_gene: TRBV6-5
CDR3aa: CASSYDIYNEQFF

v_gene: TRBV5-1
CDR3aa: CASSLRSQAVETQYF

v_gene: TRBV6-8
CDR3aa: CASSSIRGRFNDGYTF

v_gene: TRBV4-3
CDR3aa: CASSQELDRVYGYTF

v_gene: TRBV12-3/TRBV12-4
CDR3aa: CASSSDSASYEQYF